The rows below give T cell receptor beta chains drawn from one sample of a study of T cell repertoires in cytomegalovirus infection. MiXCR, run by TCRdb on the reads, gives a single entry per CDR3 protein. The table lists under 800,000 distinct CDR3 sequences, approximately 25% of them singletons. Sequencing used CD8+ T cells from PBMCs. All receptors come from a human donor in good health (CMV status not recorded). Some clones in this sample may be carry-over from other donors' samples. CDR3s include the opening cysteine and the closing phenylalanine or tryptophan. The D gene is left open where the match is weak. The listing skips clone size in some rows; elsewhere it reads once, few, many or a size class.

v_call,d_call,clone_size,j_call,cdr3_length,cdr3_aa,cdr3_nt
TRBV2,.,.,TRBJ1-6,15,CASMAQGPYNSPLHF,TGTGCCAGCATGGCCCAGGGACCATATAATTCACCCCTCCACTTT
TRBV2,.,few,TRBJ2-7,13,CASSGRESYEQYF,TGTGCCAGCAGTGGAAGGGAATCCTACGAGCAGTACTTC
TRBV2,.,once,TRBJ1-5,15,CASSEFIGTDQPQQF,TGTGCCAGCAGTGAGTTTATCGGCACTGATCAGCCCCAGCAGTTT
TRBV9,.,.,TRBJ2-3,14,CASSGRDATDTQYF,TGTGCCAGCAGCGGGCGGGACGCAACAGATACGCAGTATTTT
TRBV9,.,.,TRBJ1-1,14,CASSGGQLNTEAFF,TGTGCCAGCAGCGGAGGACAGTTGAACACTGAAGCTTTCTTT
TRBV7-6,.,.,TRBJ2-3,15,CASSAGGLPKDTQYF,TGTGCCAGCAGCGCAGGAGGGCTCCCCAAAGATACGCAGTATTTT
TRBV7-9,TRBD1,.,TRBJ1-4,18,CASSRTFTGGGEDEKLFF,TGTGCCAGCAGCCGTACCTTTACAGGGGGCGGAGAAGATGAAAAACTGTTTTTT
TRBV28,TRBD2,.,TRBJ2-2,13,CVSSERGGGELFF,TGTGTCAGCAGCGAACGGGGGGGCGGGGAGCTGTTTTTT
TRBV6-6,TRBD1,few,TRBJ1-5,15,CASSYLTGRNQPQHF,TGTGCCAGCAGTTACCTGACAGGGCGTAATCAGCCCCAGCATTTT
TRBV2,.,few,TRBJ2-2,13,CASSGASSGELFF,TGTGCCAGCAGCGGGGCTTCATCCGGGGAGCTGTTTTTT
TRBV7-9,TRBD1,.,TRBJ2-3,16,CASSLNRGTHADTQYF,TGTGCCAGCAGCTTAAACAGGGGGACGCACGCAGATACGCAGTATTTT
TRBV7-9,.,.,TRBJ2-3,15,CASSLGTAEYGTQYF,TGTGCCAGCAGCTTAGGGACAGCGGAGTACGGTACGCAGTATTTT
TRBV29-1,.,.,TRBJ2-3,14,CSAFGTPSTDTQYF,TGCAGCGCGTTCGGGACACCAAGCACAGATACGCAGTATTTT
TRBV7-2,.,many,TRBJ2-7,14,CASSLEDTTYEQYF,TGTGCCAGCAGCTTAGAAGACACCACTTACGAGCAGTACTTC
TRBV6-5,TRBD2,few,TRBJ2-5,15,CASSRGLAVQETQYF,TGTGCCAGCAGTAGGGGACTAGCGGTCCAAGAGACCCAGTACTTC
TRBV6-2/TRBV6-3,TRBD1,.,TRBJ2-1,16,CASSRQGRRNYNEQFF,TGTGCCAGCAGCCGACAGGGGAGGCGAAATTACAATGAGCAGTTCTTC
TRBV7-9,.,many,TRBJ1-1,12,CASSYGNTEAFF,TGTGCCAGCAGTTACGGGAACACTGAAGCTTTCTTT
TRBV28,.,.,TRBJ1-2,13,CASKTTNNYGYTF,TGTGCCAGCAAGACGACAAACAACTATGGCTACACCTTC
TRBV14,.,.,TRBJ2-2,12,CASSQVYWELFF,TGTGCCAGCAGCCAAGTCTATTGGGAGCTGTTTTTT
TRBV6-2/TRBV6-3,.,many,TRBJ2-2,12,CASSYYTGELFF,TGTGCCAGCAGTTACTACACCGGGGAGCTGTTTTTT
TRBV7-8,.,many,TRBJ1-3,16,CASSLELGGSGNTIYF,TGTGCCAGCAGCTTAGAACTAGGGGGCTCTGGAAACACCATATATTTT
TRBV27,.,.,TRBJ2-2,14,CVSSLWQNTGELFF,TGTGTCAGCAGTTTGTGGCAGAACACCGGGGAGCTGTTTTTT
TRBV6-5,.,many,TRBJ2-1,16,CASSYLSRAAYNEQFF,TGTGCCAGCAGTTACTTATCACGGGCAGCTTACAATGAGCAGTTCTTC
TRBV20-1,TRBD1,.,TRBJ1-2,13,CSANGQGGYGYTF,TGCAGTGCCAACGGACAGGGTGGCTATGGCTACACCTTC
TRBV12-3/TRBV12-4,.,few,TRBJ2-7,13,CASSAAGTDEQYF,TGTGCCAGCAGTGCGGCAGGGACGGACGAGCAGTACTTC
TRBV6-5,.,few,TRBJ2-1,13,CASSYGPPNEQFF,TGTGCCAGCAGTTACGGGCCCCCCAATGAGCAGTTCTTC
TRBV12-3/TRBV12-4,.,.,TRBJ2-2,15,CASSLWPRNTGELFF,TGTGCCAGCAGTTTATGGCCCAGAAACACCGGGGAGCTGTTTTTT
TRBV5-4,.,few,TRBJ2-3,12,CASRRFSDTQYF,TGTGCCAGCAGGCGTTTTTCAGATACGCAGTATTTT
TRBV7-9,TRBD1,.,TRBJ1-2,16,CASSLGQDGTGLGYTF,TGTGCCAGCAGCTTAGGCCAAGATGGGACAGGCCTGGGCTACACCTTC
TRBV5-6,.,.,TRBJ2-4,12,CASSGTKNIQYF,TGTGCCAGCTCGGGGACCAAAAACATTCAGTACTTC